This TCR beta chain was retrieved from a study of control samples from healthy donors and cancer patients. Clones were read by immunoSEQ multiplex PCR, and TCRdb kept only the in-frame ones, dropping some. The sample contains some 120,000 clones, roughly nine tenths of which appear only once. This CDR3 is built from 14 residues. The V and J ends lost 5 bases and 5 bases respectively, with 15 bases between them. Germline CDR1 and CDR2: SGHVS and FNYEAQ. This TCR derives from a woman in her forties or fifties with colorectal cancer. The chain carries TRBV7-6 and TRBJ1-2, with a weak D call TRBD1 (5 bases). The source material was PBMCs. The CDR3 protein is CASSPRDPMYGYTF. The CDR3 DNA reads TGTGCCAGCAGCCCCCGGGACCCTATGTATGGCTACACCTTC.